Following are 10 T cell receptor beta chains from one sample sequenced in a study of cytomegalovirus exposure and HLA in healthy donors. The table came from immunoSEQ multiplex PCR; TCRdb's copy has only in-frame clones and leaves some out. The data show about 160,000 clones, around 92% seen once. The specimen sequenced was PBMCs. All receptors derive from a man younger than 35 in good health and CMV-seropositive.

In its sample, this clone was seen a few times. The rearrangement uses TRBV11-2 and TRBJ2-2; TRBD2 matches 12 bases. CDR3 length: 16 amino acids. Trimming took 1 base from V and 4 from J; bases not matched to a gene: 1. The germline gives CDR1 SGHAT, CDR2 FQNNGV. The CDR3 DNA reads as TGTGCCAGCAGCTTAGGACTAGCGGGAGCCACCGGGGAGCTGTTTTTT. It translates to CASSLGLAGATGELFF.

This chain connects TRBV18 to TRBJ1-1; weak D call: TRBD1 (5 bases). The germline V gene has CDR1 KGHSH and CDR2 LQKENI. Trimming pared 0 bases from V and 5 bases from J, leaving 16 bases between. This CDR3 has 16 amino acids. This CDR3 is CASSPPAGGGGTEAFF. CDR3 DNA: TGTGCCAGCTCACCACCGGCGGGGGGAGGTGGGACTGAAGCTTTCTTT.

The genes are TRBV6-5 and TRBJ2-5, with D possibly being TRBD2 (6 bases). The V and J ends lost 3 bases and 5 bases respectively, with 19 bases between them. This CDR3 is built from 16 residues. The germline gives CDR1 MNHEY, CDR2 SVGAGI. The CDR3 loop is CASSYRPGGPGETQYF. CDR3 coding DNA: TGTGCCAGCAGTTATCGGCCCGGAGGGCCGGGGGAGACCCAGTACTTC.

The CDR3 here is CASSLGTSHGKKETQYF. The CDR3 DNA reads as TGCGCCAGCAGCCTTGGGACTAGTCACGGGAAAAAAGAGACCCAGTACTTC. The rearrangement uses TRBV5-1 and TRBJ2-5; 8 bases map to TRBD2. The CDR3 spans 17 residues. With 4 bases clipped from V and 3 bases from J, the junction kept 14 bases outside the gene matches. Germline loops: CDR1 SGHRS, CDR2 YFSETQ.

J is TRBJ2-7 and V is TRBV6-6, with 15 bases fitting TRBD2. The length of the CDR3 is 15 residues. Germline V gene sequence: CDR1 MNHNY, CDR2 SVGAGI (reference sequence). Trimming removed 6 bases from V and 4 bases from J; junction bases left unmatched: 4. This CDR3 is CASRPGLAGGYEQYF. Written as DNA, the CDR3 is TGTGCCAGCAGGCCGGGACTAGCGGGAGGATACGAGCAGTACTTC.

This chain links TRBV18 with TRBJ1-5; no clear D. Germline loops: CDR1 KGHSH, CDR2 LQKENI. V dropped 4 bases and J dropped 1 base, with 11 bases sitting between them. The CDR3 sequence is 15 residues long. The CDR3: CASSRGRRSNQPQHF. In DNA form, the CDR3 reads TGTGCCAGCTCACGAGGGCGCCGGAGCAATCAGCCCCAGCATTTT.

This clone came up a few times. The J gene is TRBJ2-7, the V gene TRBV11-2, with a possible D match to TRBD1 (5 bases). The V and J ends lost 1 base and 2 bases respectively, with 9 bases between them. Germline loops: CDR1 SGHAT, CDR2 FQNNGV. The CDR3 is made up of 14 amino acids. Written as DNA, the CDR3 is TGTGCCAGCAGCTTAGCGACAGCTACCTACGAGCAGTACTTC. The encoded protein is CASSLATATYEQYF.

The chain links TRBV2 to TRBJ1-1; 8 bases map to TRBD1. The J segment lost 4 bases and the V segment lost 6 bases, leaving 7 bases of the junction unmatched. There are 14 residues in the CDR3. Germline V gene lookup returns CDR1 SNHLY and CDR2 FYNNEI. The CDR3: CASRTGVVATEAFF. The CDR3 DNA is TGTGCCAGCAGGACAGGGGTTGTGGCCACTGAAGCTTTCTTT.

V and J are TRBV6-4 and TRBJ2-7; 9 bases are shared with TRBD2. J lost 2 bases, V lost 2 bases, and 10 bases had no gene match. The CDR3 extends over 17 amino acids. CDR1 and CDR2 from the germline V gene are MRHNA and SNTAGT. As DNA, the CDR3 is TGTGCCAGCAGTGACGTTCTAGCGGGGACCTCTGCCTACGAGCAGTACTTC. Translated: CASSDVLAGTSAYEQYF.

The chain carries TRBV7-9 and TRBJ2-7; D is perhaps TRBD2 (5 bases). V was clipped by 2 bases and J by 2 bases, with 13 bases between them. Germline lookup yields CDR1 SEHNR and CDR2 FQNEAQ (reference sequence). The CDR3 is made up of 15 amino acids. The CDR3 sequence: CASSLFGGLAYEQYF. The CDR3 nucleotides are TGTGCCAGCAGCTTATTTGGAGGCCTCGCCTACGAGCAGTACTTC.